These 6 T cell receptor beta chains share one sample of origin, sequenced in a study of cytotoxic CD8 clonotypes in ibrutinib-treated CLL. Generated by immunoSEQ multiplex PCR, the TCRdb table keeps only in-frame clones and is missing some. This table holds some 350,000 clones, about 61% found once. The sequenced sample was PBMCs, obtained after 36 months of ibrutinib treatment. These receptors all come from a human donor with chronic lymphocytic leukemia.

This rearrangement joins TRBV6-5 to TRBJ2-2; D uncertain. From germline, CDR1 is MNHEY and CDR2 SVGAGI. V lost 4 bases and J lost 4, with 10 bases in between. This CDR3 is 14 amino acids long. In DNA form, the CDR3 reads TGTGCCAGCAGTTTCACCCCCCGCACCGGGGAGCTGTTTTTT. Its protein is CASSFTPRTGELFF.

The chain joins TRBV7-2 to TRBJ2-7; TRBD1 or TRBD2 may be the D gene (5 bases each). CDR1 SGHTA and CDR2 FQGNSA come from the germline V gene. This CDR3 spans 15 amino acids. V lost 3 bases and J 3 bases, leaving 15 bases between the germline ends. In DNA, the CDR3 is TGTGCCAGCAGCTTTGATATTGGGGGAATCTACGAGCAGTACTTC. Translation gives CASSFDIGGIYEQYF.

The gene calls are TRBV27 and TRBJ1-1, with D maybe TRBD1 (6 bases). The CDR3 loop spans 14 amino acids. Trimming took off 3 bases at V and 5 bases at J, with 13 bases between the two ends. Looked up from germline, CDR1 is MNHEY and CDR2 is SMNVEV (reference sequence). The CDR3, as DNA: TGTGCCAGCAGTTTGGGGGGCGGTGGAACTGAAGCTTTCTTT. This gives the protein CASSLGGGGTEAFF.

CDR3 coding DNA: TGTGCCAGCAGTTATGATGGGAGTTCCTACGAGCAGTACTTC. Protein: CASSYDGSSYEQYF. The genes are TRBV6-5 and TRBJ2-7; tentative D call: TRBD2 (5 bases). Germline V lookup: CDR1 MNHEY, CDR2 SVGAGI. With 3 bases removed from V and 1 base from J, the gap between germline ends came to 10 bases. This CDR3 has 14 residues.

The V and J genes are TRBV4-1 and TRBJ2-7; the D is unclear. V lost 0 bases, J lost 3 bases, and 15 bases lay in between. The length of the CDR3 is 16 residues. CDR1 and CDR2 from the germline V gene are MGHRA and YSYEKL. The CDR3 is CASSQDQQWGNYEQYF. The CDR3 nucleotides read TGCGCCAGCAGCCAAGATCAGCAGTGGGGAAACTACGAGCAGTACTTC.

The chain combines TRBV11-2 with TRBJ2-1; D not resolved. The V gene's germline CDR1 is SGHAT and CDR2 FQNNGV. The V end was cut by 3 bases, the J end by 7 bases, with 16 bases between. This CDR3 comprises 15 residues. The CDR3 DNA reads as TGTGCCAGCAGCTTGTCCAGCGCCCTAAGGAATGAGCAGTTCTTC. Translation: CASSLSSALRNEQFF. Supplemented by reference TRBV11-2 and TRBJ2-1, the full variable domain reads EAGVAQSPRYKIIEKRQSVAFWCNPISGHATLYWYQQILGQGPKLLIQFQNNGVVDDSQLPKDRFSAERLKGVDSTLKIQPAKLEDSAVYLCASSLSSALRNEQFFGPGTRLTVL.